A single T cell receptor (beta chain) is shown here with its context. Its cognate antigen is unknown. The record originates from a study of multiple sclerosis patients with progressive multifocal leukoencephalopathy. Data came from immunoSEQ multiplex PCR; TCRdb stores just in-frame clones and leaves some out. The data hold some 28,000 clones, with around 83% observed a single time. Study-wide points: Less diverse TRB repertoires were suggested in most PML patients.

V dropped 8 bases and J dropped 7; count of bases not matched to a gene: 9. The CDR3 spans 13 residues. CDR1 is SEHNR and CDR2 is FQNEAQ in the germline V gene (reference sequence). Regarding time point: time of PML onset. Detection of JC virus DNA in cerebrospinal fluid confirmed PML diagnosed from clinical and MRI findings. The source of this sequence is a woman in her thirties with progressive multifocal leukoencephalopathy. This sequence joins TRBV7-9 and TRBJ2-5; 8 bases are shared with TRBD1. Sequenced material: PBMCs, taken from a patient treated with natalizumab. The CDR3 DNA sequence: TGTGCCAGCGGAACTCAGGGGGCCGGGACCCAGTACTTC. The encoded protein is CASGTQGAGTQYF. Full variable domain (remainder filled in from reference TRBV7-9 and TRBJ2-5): DTGVSQNPRHKITKRGQNVTFRCDPISEHNRLYWYRQTLGQGPEFLTYFQNEAQLEKSRLLSDRFSAERPKGSFSTLEIQRTEQGDSAMYLCASGTQGAGTQYFGPGTRLLVL.